A selection of T cell receptor beta chains follows, all from one sample in a study of blood T cell repertoires in COVID-19. Repertoires were generated with immunoSEQ multiplex PCR, while TCRdb's copy carries only in-frame clones and drops some. The data show around 97,000 clones, roughly 87% seen once. The sequenced material came from peripheral blood. Receptors originate from a human donor in a cohort sampled during active COVID-19. CDR3s include the opening cysteine and the closing phenylalanine or tryptophan. D genes are given only for firm matches. Clone sizes are given selectively: once, few, many, or a class where the clone is expanded.

d_call | j_call | clone_size | v_call | cdr3_nt | cdr3_aa
. | TRBJ2-2 | . | TRBV18 | TGTGCCAGCTCACCACTGAGTCTAGTGATCGCGAACACCGGGGAGCTGTTTTTT | CASSPLSLVIANTGELFF
TRBD2 | TRBJ2-7 | . | TRBV5-4 | TGTGCCAGCAGCTTACGACTAGCGGGAGGGCCGTACGAGCAGTACTTC | CASSLRLAGGPYEQYF
TRBD1 | TRBJ2-7 | . | TRBV2 | TGTGCCAGCAGAGGGCACCCGGGACAGGACTCCTACGAGCAGTACTTC | CASRGHPGQDSYEQYF
. | TRBJ2-2 | . | TRBV25-1 | TGTGCCACAGAAGGAGTCTACACCGGGGAGCTGTTTTTT | CATEGVYTGELFF
. | TRBJ2-1 | . | TRBV27 | TGTGCCAGCATCCAATTTCCCAGTAACGGGGTTGAGCAGTTCTTC | CASIQFPSNGVEQFF
TRBD1 | TRBJ2-7 | few | TRBV3-1/TRBV3-2 | TGTGCCAGCAGCCATCGGGACAGCGACGAGCAGTACTTC | CASSHRDSDEQYF
TRBD2 | TRBJ2-7 | . | TRBV20-1 | TGCAGTGCTAGTAGCCTGGGACTAGCGGGGACCTCCTACGAGCAGTACTTC | CSASSLGLAGTSYEQYF
TRBD1 | TRBJ2-5 | . | TRBV28 | TGTGCCAGCATAGGTCTCAGGGACAGGCGACACGAAACCCAGTACTTC | CASIGLRDRRHETQYF
. | TRBJ2-1 | many | TRBV18 | TGTGCCAGCTCACCACGAAGGGCAGGGGACGGTTACAATGAGCAGTTCTTC | CASSPRRAGDGYNEQFF
. | TRBJ2-7 | once | TRBV15 | TGTGCCACCAGCAGAGATGCGGGGCGCGAGCAGTACTTC | CATSRDAGREQYF
TRBD2 | TRBJ2-5 | . | TRBV4-2 | TGTGCCAGCAGCCAAGATCCGGAGGTAGCGGGACGAGAGACCCAGTACTTC | CASSQDPEVAGRETQYF
TRBD2 | TRBJ2-3 | . | TRBV25-1 | TGTGCCAGCTACGTGGGACCGGGACTAGCGGCTAGCACAGATACGCAGTATTTT | CASYVGPGLAASTDTQYF
. | TRBJ2-3 | . | TRBV4-1 | TGCGCCAGCAGCCAACAGGGCGCAGATACGCAGTATTTT | CASSQQGADTQYF
TRBD2 | TRBJ2-7 | . | TRBV27 | TGTGCCAGCAGTTTATCGGGGGGGGGCTCCTACGAGCAGTACTTC | CASSLSGGGSYEQYF
. | TRBJ2-7 | . | TRBV11-2 | TGTGCCAGCAGCTTAGGCTCCAGCTCCTACGAGCAGTACTTC | CASSLGSSSYEQYF
. | TRBJ2-1 | . | TRBV9 | TGTGCCAGCAGCGTAAATTACCGGGGGAGCTCCTACAATGAGCAGTTCTTC | CASSVNYRGSSYNEQFF
. | TRBJ2-3 | . | TRBV27 | TGTGCCAGCCTACCTCGGACACCCACTAGCACAGATACGCAGTATTTT | CASLPRTPTSTDTQYF
TRBD1 | TRBJ1-1 | . | TRBV5-1 | TGCGCCAGCACGCGGGAGGGGGCCGGAACTGAAGCTTTCTTT | CASTREGAGTEAFF
. | TRBJ1-1 | . | TRBV28 | TGTGCCAGCAGAATCTCAGGGGTGTTGAACACTGAAGCTTTCTTT | CASRISGVLNTEAFF
. | TRBJ1-1 | . | TRBV7-2 | TGTGCCAGCAGCTTCTATACAGGGCAAGCTTTCTTT | CASSFYTGQAFF
TRBD1 | TRBJ1-3 | . | TRBV29-1 | TGCAGCGTTGAAAAACAGGGGTCTGGAAACACCATATATTTT | CSVEKQGSGNTIYF
TRBD1 | TRBJ1-6 | . | TRBV5-1 | TGCGCCAGCAGTCACCCGCGGGACAGGGGTTCCAATTCACCCCTCCACTTT | CASSHPRDRGSNSPLHF
TRBD2 | TRBJ2-5 | . | TRBV5-4 | TGTGCCAGCAGCTTGGATGCGGAGCGGGGGGGCCTTGAGACCCAGTACTTC | CASSLDAERGGLETQYF
TRBD1 | TRBJ1-3 | . | TRBV4-1 | TGCGCCAGCAGCCAACCCCCATTGACAGGGGGAAACACCATATATTTT | CASSQPPLTGGNTIYF
. | TRBJ2-7 | . | TRBV6-5 | TGTGCCAGCAGTTACGCACAGTCGACCTACGAGCAGTACTTC | CASSYAQSTYEQYF
TRBD1 | TRBJ2-7 | . | TRBV23-1 | TGCGCCAGCAGTCAATCGTGGACAGGGGAGTACTTC | CASSQSWTGEYF
TRBD1 | TRBJ2-7 | . | TRBV19 | TGTGCCAGTAGTATAGTATCAGGGGGAGACGAGCAGTACTTC | CASSIVSGGDEQYF
TRBD1 | TRBJ2-7 | . | TRBV5-5 | TGTGCCAGCAGCTTATGGGCAGGGGGATACGAGCAGTACTTC | CASSLWAGGYEQYF
TRBD1 | TRBJ1-1 | . | TRBV9 | TGTGCCAGCAGCGCCTCGACAGGGATGAACACTGAAGCTTTCTTT | CASSASTGMNTEAFF
. | TRBJ2-1 | . | TRBV24-1 | TGTGCCACCAGTGATTTGATTCGGGGGACCCCGTACAATGAGCAGTTCTTC | CATSDLIRGTPYNEQFF
TRBD1 | TRBJ2-7 | few | TRBV24-1 | TGTGCCACCAGTGATAGGGACAGACAGTACGAGCAGTACTTC | CATSDRDRQYEQYF
. | TRBJ2-1 | . | TRBV6-5 | TGTGCCAGCAAGGAGGGGGGGTACAATGAGCAGTTCTTC | CASKEGGYNEQFF
TRBD2 | TRBJ2-3 | . | TRBV2 | TGTGCCAGCAGTGAAGGTCTAGCGGGGGGGGAGGCCCCGGCAGATACGCAGTATTTT | CASSEGLAGGEAPADTQYF
. | TRBJ2-3 | . | TRBV28 | TGTGCCAGCAGTTTACTAGCGACCTACACAGATACGCAGTATTTT | CASSLLATYTDTQYF
TRBD2 | TRBJ2-1 | . | TRBV10-3 | TGTGCCATCAGTGAGTCGGGGCGGGAGGGTCTCTACAATGAGCAGTTCTTC | CAISESGREGLYNEQFF
. | TRBJ1-5 | few | TRBV3-1/TRBV3-2 | TGTGCCAGCAGCCAAGATAAGTTCCAGCGGACTTATAGCAATCAGCCCCAGCATTTT | CASSQDKFQRTYSNQPQHF
TRBD2 | TRBJ2-1 | . | TRBV5-1 | TGCGCCAGCATCGAGCGGGGGGCCCCCCACAATGAGCAGTTCTTC | CASIERGAPHNEQFF
. | TRBJ1-5 | . | TRBV7-7 | TGTGCTAGCAGCTTAGAAAGGGAGCCAATCTTGAATCAGCCCCAGCATTTT | CASSLEREPILNQPQHF
TRBD2 | TRBJ2-5 | . | TRBV10-3 | TGTGCCATCATCATAGCGGGGAACAGAGAGACCCAGTACTTC | CAIIIAGNRETQYF
TRBD2 | TRBJ2-3 | once | TRBV28 | TGTGCCAGCAGTCGGGAGGGTGGCACAGATACGCAGTATTTT | CASSREGGTDTQYF
TRBD2 | TRBJ2-1 | . | TRBV27 | TGTGCCAGCAGCCCTAGTTTACTTAGGCGGGAGGGCTCCTACAATGAGCAGTTCTTC | CASSPSLLRREGSYNEQFF
. | TRBJ2-7 | . | TRBV29-1 | TGCAGCGTCGATGGGGGGAATCGGTACGAGCAGTACTTC | CSVDGGNRYEQYF
TRBD2 | TRBJ2-3 | . | TRBV27 | TGTGCCAGCAGTTTATGGTCTAGCGGGAGCCCGGATACGCAGTATTTT | CASSLWSSGSPDTQYF
. | TRBJ1-1 | . | TRBV5-1 | TGCGCCAGCAGCTTTGAGGGAAACACTGAAGCTTTCTTT | CASSFEGNTEAFF
TRBD1 | TRBJ2-7 | . | TRBV27 | TGTGCCAGCAGTTTAGGCGCCACGGGACAGCCCTACGAGCAGTACTTC | CASSLGATGQPYEQYF
. | TRBJ1-5 | . | TRBV5-5 | TGTGCCAGCAGCCTCGGCTGGGAGAGTTATAGCAATCAGCCCCAGCATTTT | CASSLGWESYSNQPQHF
TRBD2 | TRBJ2-5 | . | TRBV4-1 | TGCGCCAGCAGCCACCAGTTTAAGCGGGGGGAAGAGACCCAGTACTTC | CASSHQFKRGEETQYF
TRBD1 | TRBJ1-1 | once | TRBV9 | TGTGCCAGCAGCGCAAGACAGGGGGGGTACACTGAAGCTTTCTTT | CASSARQGGYTEAFF
TRBD1 | TRBJ2-7 | once | TRBV12-3/TRBV12-4 | TGTGCCAGCAGCCGGGACAGGGGTTACGAGCAGTACTTC | CASSRDRGYEQYF
. | TRBJ1-1 | . | TRBV6-5 | TGTGCCAGCAGCCAAGGCAGGGCCGGTGAAGCTTTCTTT | CASSQGRAGEAFF
TRBD1 | TRBJ1-1 | once | TRBV11-2 | TGTGCCAGCAGCTTTCTGCGGGGACAGGCGACCTCAGAAGCTTTCTTT | CASSFLRGQATSEAFF
. | TRBJ1-4 | . | TRBV9 | TGTGCCAGCAGCGCGGGTGAAAAACTGTTTTTT | CASSAGEKLFF
. | TRBJ1-2 | . | TRBV7-2 | TGTGCCAGCAGCTTCGAGGGAAACTATGGCTACACCTTC | CASSFEGNYGYTF
. | TRBJ1-4 | . | TRBV11-2 | TGTGCCAGCAGCTCTCAGATGACAACTAATGAAAAACTGTTTTTT | CASSSQMTTNEKLFF
TRBD2 | TRBJ2-7 | . | TRBV5-5 | TGTGCCAGCAGCTTGGCGTTACTAGCGGGAGGCGAGCAGTACTTC | CASSLALLAGGEQYF